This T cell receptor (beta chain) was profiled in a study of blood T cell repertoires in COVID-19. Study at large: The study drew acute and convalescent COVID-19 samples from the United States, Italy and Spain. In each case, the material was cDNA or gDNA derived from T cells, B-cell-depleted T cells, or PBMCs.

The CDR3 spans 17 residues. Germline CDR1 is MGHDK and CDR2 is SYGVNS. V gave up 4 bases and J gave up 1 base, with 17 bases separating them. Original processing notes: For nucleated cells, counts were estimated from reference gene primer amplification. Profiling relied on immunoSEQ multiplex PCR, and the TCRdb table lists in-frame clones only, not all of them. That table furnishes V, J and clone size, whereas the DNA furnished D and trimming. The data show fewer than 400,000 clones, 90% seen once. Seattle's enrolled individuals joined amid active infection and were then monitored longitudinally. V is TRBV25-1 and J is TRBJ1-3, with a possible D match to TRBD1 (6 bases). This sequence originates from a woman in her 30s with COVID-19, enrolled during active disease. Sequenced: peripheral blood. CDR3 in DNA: TGTGCCAGCAGTGCCACCGGGACAAAAGCTTCTGGAAACACCATATATTTT. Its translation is CASSATGTKASGNTIYF.